This TCR beta chain was obtained from a study of blood T cell repertoires in COVID-19. Study context: Samples taken during acute and convalescent COVID-19 were collected in the United States, Italy and Spain. PBMCs, B-cell-depleted T cells, or T cells provided the cDNA or gDNA that made up the material.

Authors' analysis steps: Scientists estimated how many nucleated cells there were by amplifying reference gene primers. Repertoires were generated with immunoSEQ multiplex PCR, while TCRdb's copy carries only in-frame clones and drops some. That table gives V, J and clone size, and the DNA gave D and trimming. The repertoire has fewer than 75,000 clones, approximately 87% of them found once; the top ten carry roughly 4.4%. J gave up 2 bases and V 0 bases, and 0 bases lay outside the gene matches. The CDR3 consists of 14 residues. Per the germline V gene, CDR1 is SGDLS and CDR2 is YYNGEE. The J gene is TRBJ2-3, the V gene TRBV9, with TRBD1 identical over 7 bases. This TCR derives from a man aged 50-60 years with active COVID-19. Sequenced: peripheral blood. DNA of the CDR3: TGTGCCAGCAGCGTAGAGGGGGCCACAGATACGCAGTATTTT. It translates to CASSVEGATDTQYF.